This TCR beta chain was identified during a study of T cells in Graves' hyperthyroidism and ophthalmopathy. Study results and caveats: Median prediction lead before ophthalmopathy onset was about 6.5 months with the model.

Ophthalmopathy patients showed a Clinical Activity Score of at least 3, NOSPECS grade of at least 4 and duration under 3 months. PBMCs were sourced from roughly 9.1 ml fresh peripheral blood. Regions amplified from RNA transcripts were the TCR beta CDR3 regions. The HTBI set primed first-round TCR CDR3 RT-PCR. Each CDR3 protein is one row after TCRdb ran MiXCR on the multiplex PCR reads. The sample has about half a million distinct CDR3 sequences, around 22% seen once; the top ten hold around 10%. A remark on this clonotype: Its antigen is as yet unknown.

Sequencing was carried out using blood. The TCR originated in a woman in her twenties or thirties with Graves' ophthalmopathy.

CDR3 amino acids: CASSLGGSLLYEQYF. The CDR3 DNA reads as TGTGCCAGCAGCTTAGGCGGGAGCTTACTTTACGAGCAGTACTTC. This chain links TRBV11-2 with TRBJ2-7; 7 nucleotides line up with TRBD2. Germline CDR1 reads SGHAT; CDR2 reads FQNNGV. Trimming cost V 1 base and J 4 bases; bases outside gene matches: 7. The CDR3 has 15 residues.